This T cell receptor beta chain was found in a study of blood T cell repertoires in COVID-19. Germline CDR1 SGHVS, CDR2 FNYEAQ. V lost 1 base to trimming and J lost 2 bases, with 8 bases between them. The CDR3 sequence is 15 residues long. This clone was counted ten times or more. TCRdb's copy holds only in-frame clones and misses some; the assay was immunoSEQ multiplex PCR. Of about 240,000 clones in the sample, 83% were seen once. The chain is built from TRBV7-6 and TRBJ2-2, with D possibly being TRBD1 (6 bases). The sequence derives from a human donor in a cohort sampled during active COVID-19. The sequenced sample was peripheral blood. CDR3 sequence (DNA): TGTGCCAGCAGCTTAGAGGGACACAACACCGGGGAGCTGTTTTTT. It yields the protein CASSLEGHNTGELFF.